The entry below describes one TCR beta chain. Its specific antigen is unknown. There are no base qualities to consult, and no much larger clone falls within one base. The donors were healthy, HIV-negative adults with no recently reported acute infections or vaccinations. All donors were Caucasian adults living in Nashville, Tennessee, USA. CD8 memory samples consisted of magnetically selected CD45RO+ cells combined with CCR7-negative CD45RA+ effector memory (TemRA) cells. Blood was obtained by leukapheresis, after which PBMCs were separated by Ficoll-Histopaque density gradient centrifugation and cryopreserved in liquid nitrogen vapor phase. Analytical flow cytometry was used to check the purity and quantity of every magnetically sorted T cell population. From each sorted fraction, genomic DNA was isolated and quantified by UV absorbance on a Nanodrop 2000c. Inclusive of the bounding cysteine and phenylalanine, the CDR3 is 11 residues long. The CDR3 DNA has 33 bases and is translated from base 1. From the germline V gene, CDR1 is SGHRS and CDR2 is YFSETQ. V and J lose 3 bases and 5 bases, and a span of 6 bases separates them.

The data belong to a study of shared clonotypes between healthy human individuals (dated by TCRdb to 2020 to 2021). In terms of the full investigation: A couple of women and a few men aged 18 to 49 years were included in the cohort. The study deeply sequenced blood TCR repertoires of five healthy adults to estimate repertoire size and the extent of clonotype sharing between individuals. Each donor's leukapheresis produced roughly between about 0.9 and 9.5 billion PBMCs. Different laboratories and diverse techniques were used to prepare libraries and sequence TCR repertoires, to increase sequencing depth and limit assay-specific biases. For each donor, three plates each were used for CD4 naive and CD4 memory, two plates were used for CD8 naive, and one plate was used for CD8 memory. The study at large found these results: Because the study included only a small number of donors, the genetic and exposure-history diversity represented was limited. Across four donors, roughly 5.1% of naive CD4, around 3.3% of naive CD8, under 2.5% of memory CD4, and approximately 0.4% of memory CD8 clonotypes were shared. Incomplete sequencing was indicated by rarefaction of sorted-subset datasets, despite the large sequencing depth. Sampling was restricted to blood, and TCR repertoires in tissues likely differ from the TCR repertoires found in blood. Clonotypes shared by all four sorted-subset donors showed higher generation probabilities than non-shared clonotypes. Based on pairwise subsampling, the degree of clonotype sharing among donors was expected to be affected by sequencing depth. Naive subsets generally had larger estimated clonotype richness than memory subsets.

TCR CDR3 regions were amplified from genomic DNA by multiplex PCR using the deep immunoSEQ assay. Extracted genomic DNA from each cell subset was spread evenly across all wells of several immunoSEQ 96-well plates, with each plate serving as a replicate. Each replicate PCR for sorted subsets received around 0.2 ug genomic DNA, equal to 30,000 or so T cell genomes. The purified libraries were quantified using a Qubit 3.0 fluorometer, sized with a Bioanalyzer 2100, and then quantified again using the KAPA Library Quantification kit. A separate single-read 150-cycle Illumina NextSeq 550 flow cell was used to sequence each immunoSEQ 96-well plate. Per the original workflow: Because the immunoSEQ output held only junctional sequences and lacked quality scores, the filtering could not match the filtering applied to full-length reads. Sequences were annotated with PyIR, a Python wrapper for IgBLAST v1.9, and V/J genes and CDR3 were assigned using IMGT germline references. Any read was removed if the V/J assignment was weak (E-value above 1e-6), the CDR3 was missing, or the read contained stop codons, out-of-frame junctions, or ambiguous translated residues. A V3J clonotype was defined by an identical inferred V gene, J gene, and CDR3 amino acid sequence. Percentage overlap between repertoires was calculated by dividing the number of shared unique clonotypes by the size of the smaller repertoire. Repertoire richness was assessed with RTK rarefaction, the Chao1 estimator, and Recon v2.1 estimates of unobserved clonotypes. OLGA was used to compute generation probabilities for all TCRbeta clonotypes that the gDNA method yielded from a handful of donors. TCRdb carries this immuneACCESS record with in-frame sequences only. Its versions omit some clonotypes, under half of them owing to an unresolved V gene in the studies checked, with the rest unexplained. That table furnishes V, J and clone size, whereas the DNA furnished D and trimming. For this sample the table gives about 690,000 clones, of which about nine tenths were detected only once. About a third of the sample belongs to the ten largest clones.

This chain is built from TRBV5-1 and TRBJ2-7; a tentative D match to TRBD2 spans 5 bases. Material for sequencing was memory CD8+ T cells from PBMCs. The cell subset or site label of this sample denotes: CD45RO+ cells pooled with CCR7-negative TemRA cells. The receptor's source is a man aged 18-30 years in good health. Some clones in this sample may be carry-over from other donors' samples. This receptor carries the CDR3 CASSWGDEQYF. The sequence in DNA is TGCGCCAGCAGCTGGGGAGACGAGCAGTACTTC.